Below, one TCR beta chain is given with its context. Antigen: not known. This entry belongs to a study of blood T cells in healthy people across ages. Primed by a sample-barcoded 5' primer and a J-beta primer mix, a second PCR proceeded for roughly 7 to 11 cycles. TCRdb re-called the 5' RACE reads through MiXCR, storing one row per CDR3 protein. The sample yields about 1.5 million distinct CDR3 sequences, around 40% seen once. The length of the CDR3 is 16 residues. Germline trimming cut 0 bases from V and 4 bases from J; bases unmatched to any gene: 8. Looked up from germline, CDR1 is MNHEY and CDR2 is SVGAGI. General study points: TCR beta diversity correlated strongly with naive T cell percentage.

This sequence originates from a woman aged 18-35 years in good health. The rearrangement uses TRBV6-5 and TRBJ2-5; 7 nucleotides match TRBD2. Sequencing used blood. The CDR3 DNA reads TGTGCCAGCAGTTACTCGCGCAGCGGGGTAACAGAGACCCAGTACTTC. Translating it yields CASSYSRSGVTETQYF.